The 30 T cell receptor beta chains below come from one sample, sequenced in a study of T cells in Graves' hyperthyroidism and ophthalmopathy. TCR beta CDR3 regions were amplified from RNA. The HTBI primer set served for first-round RT-PCR of the TCR CDR3. TCRdb re-called the multiplex PCR reads through MiXCR, storing one row per CDR3 protein. This table holds a few hundred thousand distinct CDR3 sequences, 15% to 18% found once. Sequenced material: blood. These receptor sequences come from a woman aged 18-29 years with Graves' hyperthyroidism.

This clonotype was counted many times. The rearrangement joins TRBV5-1 to TRBJ2-7, with TRBD2 identical over 11 bases. Per germline, CDR1 SGHRS and CDR2 YFSETQ. The CDR3 loop spans 15 amino acids. Trimming took 0 bases from V and 5 from J; bases not matched to a gene: 4. CDR3 sequence reads: CASSLGGTSGDEQYF. The CDR3 coding sequence is TGCGCCAGCAGCTTGGGAGGGACTAGCGGAGACGAGCAGTACTTC.

This clonotype was seen only a few times. CDR3 coding DNA: TGTGCCACCAGCACCTCCGGGACAGGGGGCACATTCGGGTCCTACGAGCAGTACTTC. As protein: CATSTSGTGGTFGSYEQYF. The rearrangement links TRBV15 to TRBJ2-7; 12 bases map to TRBD1. V lost 4 bases to trimming and J lost 1 base; unmatched junction nucleotides: 14. Looked up from germline, CDR1 is LNHNV and CDR2 is YYDKDF (reference sequence). This CDR3 spans 19 amino acids.

This clonotype has at least ten counts. The chain combines TRBV20-1 with TRBJ2-1; D possibly corresponds to TRBD1 (5 bases). V shed 3 bases and J shed 4 bases, with 13 bases lying between them. This CDR3 spans 14 amino acids. Germline V gene data show CDR1 as DFQATT and CDR2 as SNEGSKA (reference sequence). CDR3 region: CSASGARIYNEQFF. CDR3 coding DNA: TGCAGTGCTAGTGGGGCTAGAATTTACAATGAGCAGTTCTTC.

This clonotype turned up a few times. V is TRBV2 and J is TRBJ1-6; a weak D match, TRBD1 (5 bases). Deletions cut 7 bases from V and 7 bases from J, with 23 bases between. Germline CDR1 reads SNHLY; CDR2 reads FYNNEI. The CDR3 is 17 amino acids. CDR3 DNA sequence: TGTGCCAGCAATGGACCCTTGACAGTCTTGCGGAATTCACCCCTCCACTTT. As protein: CASNGPLTVLRNSPLHF. Variable domain in full (rest from reference TRBV2 and TRBJ1-6): EPEVTQTPSHQVTQMGQEVILRCVPISNHLYFYWYRQILGQKVEFLVSFYNNEISEKSEIFDDQFSVERPDGSNFTLKIRSTKLEDSAMYFCASNGPLTVLRNSPLHFGNGTRLTVT.

Ten or more counts support this clonotype. The rearrangement uses TRBV6-6 and TRBJ1-2; no definite D call. Trimming cost V 0 bases and J 4 bases, with 12 bases left between them. CDR1 and CDR2 from the germline V gene are MNHNY and SVGAGI (reference sequence). The length of the CDR3 is 15 residues. The CDR3 DNA is TGTGCCAGCAGTTACTCAAGGACGGGAACCTATGGCTACACCTTC. Translating it yields CASSYSRTGTYGYTF.

This clonotype was seen only a few times. This chain uses TRBV24-1 with TRBJ2-1; D remains unclear. CDR3 length: 12 residues. The germline V gene has CDR1 KGHDR and CDR2 SFDVKD. Trimming left V 3 bases short and J 7 bases short, with 6 bases between. In DNA form, the CDR3 reads TGTGCCACCAGTGATACCCTAAATGAGCAGTTCTTC. This encodes CATSDTLNEQFF.

This clonotype came up a few times. V usage is TRBV7-9 and J usage is TRBJ1-2; D unclear. The germline V and J ends were trimmed by 1 base and 4 bases, with 22 bases remaining between them. Per the germline V gene, CDR1 is SEHNR and CDR2 is FQNEAQ (reference sequence). CDR3 length: 18 amino acids. The CDR3 is CASSLGWQRPGTTYGYTF. As DNA, the CDR3 is TGTGCCAGCAGCTTAGGTTGGCAACGCCCCGGTACTACCTATGGCTACACCTTC.

This clonotype was observed at least ten times. This chain joins TRBV29-1 and TRBJ1-1; perhaps TRBD1 as D (5 bases). V dropped 4 bases and J dropped 1 base, with 16 bases sitting between them. The CDR3 is 15 residues long. Germline V gene sequence: CDR1 SQVTM, CDR2 ANQGSEA. The CDR3 spells CSVAGFGAGNTEAFF. The CDR3 DNA follows: TGCAGCGTTGCCGGGTTCGGGGCGGGGAACACTGAAGCTTTCTTT.

This sequence joins TRBV2 and TRBJ2-1, with D possibly matching TRBD2 (5 bases). This CDR3 has 13 residues. Germline-derived CDR1 and CDR2 are SNHLY and FYNNEI. With 7 bases removed from V and 8 bases from J, the gap between germline ends came to 15 bases. The CDR3 DNA follows: TGTGCCAGCAATCGGGATCGTTACGATGAGCAGTTCTTC. Translating gives CASNRDRYDEQFF.

In this sample, this clonotype turned up many times. The chain has TRBV11-2 and TRBJ2-1; D gene ambiguous. Germline values: CDR1 SGHAT, CDR2 FQNNGV. V was cut by 1 base and J by 4 bases, with 5 bases left in between. This CDR3 region has 13 residues. Written as DNA, the CDR3 is TGTGCCAGCAGCTTAGCCTTATACAATGAGCAGTTCTTC. It codes for CASSLALYNEQFF.

This clonotype showed up just a few times. The rearrangement uses TRBV6-1 and TRBJ2-1, with D maybe TRBD2 (7 bases). Trimming took 6 bases from V and 1 from J, leaving 13 bases between them. This CDR3 contains 15 residues. CDR1 is MNHNS and CDR2 is SASEGT in the germline V gene. The CDR3 protein is CASRVGGVSYNEQFF. The DNA of the CDR3 is TGTGCCAGCAGGGTAGGGGGGGTGTCCTACAATGAGCAGTTCTTC.

This clonotype has a count of ten or more. The chain couples TRBV7-3 to TRBJ2-5; D gene ambiguous. CDR1 is SGHTA, CDR2 FQGTGA, per germline. This CDR3 is 13 amino acids long. V lost 3 bases to trimming and J lost 5 bases, with 10 bases between them. The CDR3 DNA is TGTGCCAGCAGCTTGGACCGGCGGGAGACCCAGTACTTC. Protein: CASSLDRRETQYF.

For this clonotype: The conserved final phenylalanine or tryptophan is absent from the CDR3, which likely points to a read error. V usage is TRBV19 and J usage is TRBJ2-2; 7 nucleotides align to TRBD1. CDR3 size: 18 residues. After removal of 2 bases from V and 1 base from J, the junction contained 10 bases not matched to a gene. CDR1 is LNHDA and CDR2 is SQIVND in the germline V gene (reference sequence). The DNA of the CDR3 is TGTGCCAGTAGTATAAGGCACAGGGGATGGCAGAACACCGGGGAGCTGTTTTCT. It encodes CASSIRHRGWQNTGELFS.

There are many counts of this clonotype. This chain uses TRBV11-1 with TRBJ2-1; possibly TRBD2 for D (6 bases). Germline V CDR1 and CDR2: SGHAT, FQDESV (reference sequence). Trimming cost V 4 bases and J 6 bases, with 13 bases left between them. The CDR3 extends over 14 amino acids. CDR3: CASSSGGLGNEQFF. CDR3 nucleotide sequence: TGTGCCAGCAGCTCCGGAGGGCTTGGCAATGAGCAGTTCTTC.

This clonotype turned up a few times. The chain is built from TRBV5-1 and TRBJ1-2, with TRBD1 identical over 10 bases. This CDR3 spans 15 amino acids. V trimming: 0 bases; J trimming: 4 bases; junction bases outside the gene matches: 3. The V gene's germline CDR1 is SGHRS and CDR2 YFSETQ. This CDR3 is CASSLAGTGVYGYTF. The CDR3 DNA follows: TGCGCCAGCAGCTTGGCCGGGACAGGGGTCTATGGCTACACCTTC.

As regards this clonotype: A read error may be the cause here, since a much bigger clone is one base away. V and J are TRBV28 and TRBJ1-1; D remains ambiguous. This CDR3 is 16 amino acids long. Per germline, CDR1 MDHEN and CDR2 SYDVKM. The V gene lost 7 bases and the J gene lost 2 bases, with 20 bases spanning the gap. CDR3 residues: CASKPRIRRFNTEAFF. The CDR3 nucleotides read TGTGCCAGCAAGCCCAGAATAAGACGGTTTAACACTGAAGCTTTCTTT.

The chain couples TRBV7-2 to TRBJ2-1; 8 positions agree with TRBD1. This CDR3 is 16 amino acids long. Germline CDR1 is SGHTA and CDR2 is FQGNSA. The V and J ends lost 4 bases and 2 bases, in that order; junction bases with no gene match: 7. CDR3 sequence: CASSSHSGGAYNEQFF. CDR3 nucleotide sequence: TGTGCCAGCAGCTCACACTCAGGGGGCGCCTACAATGAGCAGTTCTTC. Combining the CDR3 with reference TRBV7-2 and TRBJ2-1 gives the whole variable domain GAGVSQSPSNKVTEKGKDVELRCDPISGHTALYWYRQSLGQGLEFLIYFQGNSAPDKSGLPSDRFSAERTGGSVSTLTIQRTQQEDSAVYLCASSSHSGGAYNEQFFGPGTRLTVL.

The CDR3, as DNA: TGTGCCAGCAGCCCGGACAGACCTGGAAACACCATATATTTT. Its protein is CASSPDRPGNTIYF. V is TRBV5-6 and J is TRBJ1-3, with D possibly matching TRBD1 (6 bases). CDR1 is SGHDT, CDR2 YYEEEE, per germline. The V and J ends lost 4 bases and 2 bases respectively, with 10 bases between them. The CDR3 totals 14 residues. Together with reference TRBV5-6 and TRBJ1-3, the CDR3 gives the full variable domain: DAGVTQSPTHLIKTRGQQVTLRCSPKSGHDTVSWYQQALGQGPQFIFQYYEEEERQRGNFPDRFSGHQFPNYSSELNVNALLLGDSALYLCASSPDRPGNTIYFGEGSWLTVV.

This clonotype was picked up many times. The chain combines TRBV5-1 with TRBJ1-1; D might be TRBD1 (6 bases). Trimming removed 0 bases at V and 6 bases at J, with 18 bases between. The CDR3 is 16 residues long. Germline CDR1 is SGHRS and CDR2 is YFSETQ. The CDR3 region is CASSLDGSPGGPEAFF. DNA for the CDR3: TGCGCCAGCAGCTTGGACGGCTCTCCGGGGGGCCCTGAAGCTTTCTTT.

This chain joins TRBV7-2 and TRBJ2-2; the match to TRBD1 covers 9 bases. Germline CDR1 is SGHTA and CDR2 is FQGNSA. The CDR3 sequence is 16 residues long. The V and J ends lost 5 bases and 3 bases, in that order; junction bases with no gene match: 7. The CDR3 DNA follows: TGTGCCAGCAGCCCCTGGACAGGGGACTACACCGGGGAGCTGTTTTTT. Translating gives CASSPWTGDYTGELFF.

This clonotype occurred many times. The rearrangement uses TRBV7-9 and TRBJ2-7; 8 positions agree with TRBD2. With 2 bases clipped from V and 4 bases from J, the junction kept 13 bases outside the gene matches. The CDR3 has 17 residues. Germline CDR1 reads SEHNR; CDR2 reads FQNEAQ (reference sequence). The CDR3, as DNA: TGTGCCAGCAGCTTAACACGTGCGGGAGGAAGATGGTACGAGCAGTACTTC. Translated, it gives CASSLTRAGGRWYEQYF.

This rearrangement joins TRBV20-1 to TRBJ2-2, with 7 bases matching TRBD2. The CDR3 is 15 amino acids. V was clipped by 1 base and J by 8 bases; unmatched bases: 10. Germline lookup yields CDR1 DFQATT and CDR2 SNEGSKA (reference sequence). The CDR3 region has the DNA TGCAGTGCTAGAGGACTCGCCTGGGGGGGGGGGGAGCTGTTTTTT. Translated, it gives CSARGLAWGGGELFF.

A few counts support this clonotype. The rearrangement joins TRBV4-1 to TRBJ1-2, with D possibly matching TRBD1 (5 bases). Trimming stripped 2 bases from V and 7 bases from J, with 26 bases between. The CDR3 contains 18 residues. Germline-derived CDR1 and CDR2 are MGHRA and YSYEKL. This chain's CDR3 is CASSQLVFVRGGRGGYTF. Here the CDR3 DNA reads TGCGCCAGCAGCCAATTAGTGTTCGTCCGTGGGGGGAGAGGTGGCTACACCTTC.

This clonotype was recorded many times. The V call is TRBV6-2 or TRBV6-3, the J call TRBJ1-4; the D gene is possibly TRBD1 (6 bases). The CDR3 spans 17 residues. Trimming stripped 0 bases from V and 5 bases from J, with 16 bases between. The germline V gene encodes CDR1 MNHEY and CDR2 SVGEGT. The CDR3 nucleotides are TGTGCCAGCAGTTACTCGCCTCACAGGGAGCCAAATGAAAAACTGTTTTTT. It yields the protein CASSYSPHREPNEKLFF.

J is TRBJ2-7 and V is TRBV20-1, with D possibly matching TRBD2 (5 bases). The CDR3 runs 15 residues. The germline V gene has CDR1 DFQATT and CDR2 SNEGSKA (reference sequence). V shed 1 base and J shed 0 bases, with 13 bases lying between them. CDR3 amino acids: CSARASGLSSYEQYF. CDR3 nucleotide sequence: TGCAGTGCTAGAGCTTCAGGACTGAGCTCCTACGAGCAGTACTTC.

CDR3: CASSSSWGYTF. The CDR3 coding sequence is TGTGCCAGCAGCAGCTCTTGGGGCTACACCTTC. The rearrangement links TRBV3-1 to TRBJ1-2; D remains ambiguous. V was trimmed by 5 bases and J by 8 bases, leaving 9 bases between them. CDR3 size: 11 residues. CDR1 is LGHDT, CDR2 YNNKEL, per germline (reference sequence).

The chain has TRBV3-1 and TRBJ2-1, with 10 bases that match TRBD1. Germline V CDR1 and CDR2: LGHDT, YNNKEL (reference sequence). The CDR3 is made up of 16 amino acids. The trim removed 1 base at V and 0 bases at J, leaving 0 bases unmatched. CDR3 sequence (DNA): TGTGCCAGCAGCCAAGGGACAGGGGGCTCCTACAATGAGCAGTTCTTC. It specifies CASSQGTGGSYNEQFF.

Details on this clonotype: Germline and junction disagree at one end, which may indicate a read error. This chain uses TRBV11-2 with TRBJ2-7; 9 bases map to TRBD1. Germline V gives CDR1 SGHAT, CDR2 FQNNGV. CDR3 length: 16 residues. The CDR3 region is CASSSYRGQRPYGQYF. The DNA for the CDR3 is TGTGCCAGCAGCTCCTACAGGGGGCAGCGGCCCTACGGGCAGTACTTC.

The V gene is TRBV12-3 or TRBV12-4, the J gene TRBJ1-2, with 11 bases fitting TRBD1. The CDR3 is made up of 13 amino acids. Unmatched junction bases numbered 3, after V lost 6 bases and J lost 6 bases. CDR3 loop: CASSWTGGDGYTF. In nucleotides, the CDR3 is TGTGCCAGCAGCTGGACAGGGGGCGATGGCTACACCTTC.

V gene TRBV16 combines with J gene TRBJ1-2; the D is unclear. Looked up from germline, CDR1 is KGHSY and CDR2 is FQNENV. Trimming stripped 5 bases from V and 4 bases from J, with 17 bases between. The CDR3 consists of 15 residues. Here the CDR3 DNA reads TGTGCCAGCAGCGACGCACTCCTCCCAATCTATGGCTACACCTTC. It is translated as CASSDALLPIYGYTF.